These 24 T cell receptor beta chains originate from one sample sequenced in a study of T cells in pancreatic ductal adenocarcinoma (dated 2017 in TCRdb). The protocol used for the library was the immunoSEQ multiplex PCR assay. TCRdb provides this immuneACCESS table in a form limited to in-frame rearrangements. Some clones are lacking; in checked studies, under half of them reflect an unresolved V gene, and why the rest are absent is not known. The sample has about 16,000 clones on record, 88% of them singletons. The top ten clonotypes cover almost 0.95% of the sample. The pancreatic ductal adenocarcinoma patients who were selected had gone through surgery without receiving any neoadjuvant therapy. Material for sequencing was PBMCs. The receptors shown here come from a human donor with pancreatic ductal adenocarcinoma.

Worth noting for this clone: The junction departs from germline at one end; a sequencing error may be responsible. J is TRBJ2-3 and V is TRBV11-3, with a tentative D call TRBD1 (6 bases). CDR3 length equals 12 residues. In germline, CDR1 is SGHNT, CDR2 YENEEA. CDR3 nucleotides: TGTGCCAGCAGCCCTAACCAGGGGATGCTGCGGTTT. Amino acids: CASSPNQGMLRF.

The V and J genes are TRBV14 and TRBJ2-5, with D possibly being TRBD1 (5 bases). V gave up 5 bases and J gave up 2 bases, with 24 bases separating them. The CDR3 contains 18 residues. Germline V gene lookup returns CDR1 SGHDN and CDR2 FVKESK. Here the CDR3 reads CASSSNIYGKGPQETQYF. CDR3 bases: TGTGCCAGCAGCTCTAACATCTACGGAAAGGGGCCACAAGAGACCCAGTACTTC.

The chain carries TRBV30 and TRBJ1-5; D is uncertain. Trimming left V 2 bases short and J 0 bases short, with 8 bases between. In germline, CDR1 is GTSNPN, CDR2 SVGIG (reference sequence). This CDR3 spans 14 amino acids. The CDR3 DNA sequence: TGTGCCTGGAGTTCCGGTAATAGCAATCAGCCCCAGCATTTT. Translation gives CAWSSGNSNQPQHF. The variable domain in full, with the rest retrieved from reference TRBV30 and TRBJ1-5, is SQTIHQWPATLVQPVGSPLSLECTVEGTSNPNLYWYRQAAGRGLQLLFYSVGIGQISSEVPQNLSASRPQDRQFILSSKKLLLSDSGFYLCAWSSGNSNQPQHFGDGTRLSIL.

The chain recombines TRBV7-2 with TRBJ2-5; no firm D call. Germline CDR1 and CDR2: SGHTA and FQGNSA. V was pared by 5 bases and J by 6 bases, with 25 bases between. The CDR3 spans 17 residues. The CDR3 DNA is TGTGCCAGCAGCCATGGGCTGAATGACCCCATGGATAAGACCCAGTACTTC. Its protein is CASSHGLNDPMDKTQYF.

The CDR3 DNA sequence: TGTGCCAGCAGCACAGGGGGCACAGCAGCTTTCTTT. This gives the protein CASSTGGTAAFF. This rearrangement joins TRBV7-2 to TRBJ1-1; 9 bases are shared with TRBD1. V lost 5 bases to trimming and J lost 10 bases; unmatched junction nucleotides: 5. The CDR3 length is 12 residues. The V gene's germline CDR1 is SGHTA and CDR2 FQGNSA.

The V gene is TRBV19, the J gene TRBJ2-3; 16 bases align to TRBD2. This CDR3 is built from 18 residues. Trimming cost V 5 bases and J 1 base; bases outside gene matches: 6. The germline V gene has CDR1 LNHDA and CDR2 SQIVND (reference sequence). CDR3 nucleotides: TGTGCCAGTAGTGAGGGACTAGCGGGGGGGCACGGCACAGATACGCAGTATTTT. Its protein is CASSEGLAGGHGTDTQYF.

The CDR3 DNA reads TGTGCCAGCAGGAAGGGGAACGAGCAGTACTTC. The encoded protein is CASRKGNEQYF. The rearrangement joins TRBV5-4 to TRBJ2-7, with a possible D match to TRBD1 (5 bases). V was clipped by 5 bases and J by 5 bases, with 8 bases between them. CDR3 length equals 11 residues. Germline CDR1 is SGHNT and CDR2 is YYREEE (reference sequence). The whole variable domain, remainder taken from reference TRBV5-4 and TRBJ2-7, is ETGVTQSPTHLIKTRGQQVTLRCSSQSGHNTVSWYQQALGQGPQFIFQYYREEENGRGNFPPRFSGLQFPNYSSELNVNALELDDSALYLCASRKGNEQYFGPGTRLTVT.

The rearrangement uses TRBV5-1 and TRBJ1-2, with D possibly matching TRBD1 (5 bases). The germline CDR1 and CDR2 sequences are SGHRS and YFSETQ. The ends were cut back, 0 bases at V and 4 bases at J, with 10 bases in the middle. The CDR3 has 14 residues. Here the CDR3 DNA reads TGCGCCAGCAGCTTGGAGATAGGGGTCTATGGCTACACCTTC. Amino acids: CASSLEIGVYGYTF.

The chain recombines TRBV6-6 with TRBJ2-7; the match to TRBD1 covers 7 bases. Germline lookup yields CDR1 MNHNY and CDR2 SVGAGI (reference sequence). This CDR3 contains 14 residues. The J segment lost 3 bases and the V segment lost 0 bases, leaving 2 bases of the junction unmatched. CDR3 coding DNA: TGTGCCAGCAGTTACTCCCCAGGGGGCTACGAGCAGTACTTC. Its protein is CASSYSPGGYEQYF.

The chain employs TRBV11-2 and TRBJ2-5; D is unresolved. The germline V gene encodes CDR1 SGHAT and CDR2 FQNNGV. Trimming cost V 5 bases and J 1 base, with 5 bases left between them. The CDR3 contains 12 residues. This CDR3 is CASSNIQETQYF. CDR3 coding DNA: TGTGCCAGCAGCAACATCCAAGAGACCCAGTACTTC.

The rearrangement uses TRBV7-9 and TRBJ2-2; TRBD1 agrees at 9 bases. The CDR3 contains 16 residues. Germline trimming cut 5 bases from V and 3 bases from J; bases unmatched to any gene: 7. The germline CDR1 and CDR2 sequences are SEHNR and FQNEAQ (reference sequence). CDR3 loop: CASSRNGQGYTGELFF. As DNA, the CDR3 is TGTGCCAGCAGCCGAAACGGACAGGGGTACACCGGGGAGCTGTTTTTT.

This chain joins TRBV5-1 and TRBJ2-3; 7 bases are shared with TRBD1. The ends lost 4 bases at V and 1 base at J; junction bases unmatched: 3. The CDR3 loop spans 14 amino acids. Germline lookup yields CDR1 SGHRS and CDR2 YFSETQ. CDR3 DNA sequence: TGCGCCAGCAGCCAAGGACAGGGCACAGATACGCAGTATTTT. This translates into CASSQGQGTDTQYF.

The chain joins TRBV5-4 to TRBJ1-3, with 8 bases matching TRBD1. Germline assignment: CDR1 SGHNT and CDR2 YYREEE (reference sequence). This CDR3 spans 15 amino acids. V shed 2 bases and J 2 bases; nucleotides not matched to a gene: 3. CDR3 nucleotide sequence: TGTGCCAGCAGCTTTGACAGGGGACCTGGAAACACCATATATTTT. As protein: CASSFDRGPGNTIYF.

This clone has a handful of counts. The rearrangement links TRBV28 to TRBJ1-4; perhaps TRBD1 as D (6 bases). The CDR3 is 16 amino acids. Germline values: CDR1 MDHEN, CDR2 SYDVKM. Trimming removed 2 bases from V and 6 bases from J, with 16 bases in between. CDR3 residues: CASSLIARGGDEKLFF. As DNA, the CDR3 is TGTGCCAGCAGTTTAATAGCAAGGGGGGGGGATGAAAAACTGTTTTTT.

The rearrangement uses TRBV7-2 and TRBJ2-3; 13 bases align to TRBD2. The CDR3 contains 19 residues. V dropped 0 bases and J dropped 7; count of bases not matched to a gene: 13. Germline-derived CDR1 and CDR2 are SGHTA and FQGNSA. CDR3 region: CASSLAVGGLAGRGNTQYF. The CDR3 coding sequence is TGTGCCAGCAGCTTAGCGGTGGGGGGACTAGCGGGGAGAGGGAATACGCAGTATTTT.

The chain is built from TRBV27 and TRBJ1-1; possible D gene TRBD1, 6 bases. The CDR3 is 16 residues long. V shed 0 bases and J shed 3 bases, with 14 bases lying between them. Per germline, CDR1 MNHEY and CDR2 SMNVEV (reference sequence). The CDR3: CASSLSGGLRDTEAFF. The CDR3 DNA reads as TGTGCCAGCAGTTTATCGGGGGGGCTTAGGGACACTGAAGCTTTCTTT.

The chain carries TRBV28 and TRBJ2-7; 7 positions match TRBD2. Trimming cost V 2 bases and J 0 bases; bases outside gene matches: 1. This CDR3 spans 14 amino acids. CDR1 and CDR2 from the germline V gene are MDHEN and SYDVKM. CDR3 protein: CASSLLADSYEQYF. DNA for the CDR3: TGTGCCAGCAGTTTACTAGCGGACTCCTACGAGCAGTACTTC.

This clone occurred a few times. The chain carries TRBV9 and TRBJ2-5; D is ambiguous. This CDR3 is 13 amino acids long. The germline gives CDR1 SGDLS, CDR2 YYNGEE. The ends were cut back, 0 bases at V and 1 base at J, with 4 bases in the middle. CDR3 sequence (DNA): TGTGCCAGCAGCGTAGACTCCCAAGAGACCCAGTACTTC. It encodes CASSVDSQETQYF.

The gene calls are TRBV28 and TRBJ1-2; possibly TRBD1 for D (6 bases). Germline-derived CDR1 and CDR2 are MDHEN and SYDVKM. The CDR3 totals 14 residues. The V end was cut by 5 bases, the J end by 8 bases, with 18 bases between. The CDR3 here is CASSPSPTGNGYTF. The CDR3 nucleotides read TGTGCCAGCAGTCCTTCACCCACAGGGAACGGCTACACCTTC.

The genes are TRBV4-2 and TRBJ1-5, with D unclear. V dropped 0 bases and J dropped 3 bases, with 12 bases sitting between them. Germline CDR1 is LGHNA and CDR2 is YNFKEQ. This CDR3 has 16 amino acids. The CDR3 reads CASSQESYLNNQPQHF. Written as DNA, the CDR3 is TGTGCCAGCAGCCAAGAATCCTATCTGAACAATCAGCCCCAGCATTTT.

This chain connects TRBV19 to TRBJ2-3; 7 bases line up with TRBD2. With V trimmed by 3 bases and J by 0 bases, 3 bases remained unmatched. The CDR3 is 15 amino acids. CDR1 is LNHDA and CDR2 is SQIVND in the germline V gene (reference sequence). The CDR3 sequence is CASSMPSGSTDTQYF. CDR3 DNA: TGTGCCAGTAGTATGCCTAGCGGAAGCACAGATACGCAGTATTTT.

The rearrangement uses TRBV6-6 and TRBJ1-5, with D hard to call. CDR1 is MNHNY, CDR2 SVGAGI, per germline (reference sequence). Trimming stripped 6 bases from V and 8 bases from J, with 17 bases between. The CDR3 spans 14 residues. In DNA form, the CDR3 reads TGTGCCAGCAGCTCCGCATGGGGAGGCGAGCCCCAGCATTTT. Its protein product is CASSSAWGGEPQHF.

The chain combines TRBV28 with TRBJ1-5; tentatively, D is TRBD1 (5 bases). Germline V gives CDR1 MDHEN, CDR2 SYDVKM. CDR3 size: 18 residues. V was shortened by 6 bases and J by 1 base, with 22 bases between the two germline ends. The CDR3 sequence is CASSAVPTMTESNQPQHF. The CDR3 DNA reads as TGTGCCAGCAGCGCCGTACCCACGATGACAGAGAGCAATCAGCCCCAGCATTTT.

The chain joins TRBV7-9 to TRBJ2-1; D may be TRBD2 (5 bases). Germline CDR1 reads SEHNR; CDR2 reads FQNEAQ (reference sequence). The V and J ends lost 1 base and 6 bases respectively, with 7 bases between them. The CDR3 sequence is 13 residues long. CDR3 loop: CASSLGGSNEQFF. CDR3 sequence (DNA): TGTGCCAGCAGCTTAGGAGGGAGCAATGAGCAGTTCTTC.